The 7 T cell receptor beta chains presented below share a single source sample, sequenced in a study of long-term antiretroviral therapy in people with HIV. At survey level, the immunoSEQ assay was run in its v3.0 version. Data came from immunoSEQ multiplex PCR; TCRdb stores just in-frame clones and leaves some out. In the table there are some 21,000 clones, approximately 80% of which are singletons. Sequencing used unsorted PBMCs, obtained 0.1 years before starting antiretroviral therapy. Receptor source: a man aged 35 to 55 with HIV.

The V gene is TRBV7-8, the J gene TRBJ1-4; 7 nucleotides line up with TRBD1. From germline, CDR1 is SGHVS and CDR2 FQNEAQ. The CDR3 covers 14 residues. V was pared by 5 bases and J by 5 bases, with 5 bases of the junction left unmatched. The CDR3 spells CASSLGTANEKLFF. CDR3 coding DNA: TGTGCCAGCAGCCTGGGGACAGCAAATGAAAAACTGTTTTTT.

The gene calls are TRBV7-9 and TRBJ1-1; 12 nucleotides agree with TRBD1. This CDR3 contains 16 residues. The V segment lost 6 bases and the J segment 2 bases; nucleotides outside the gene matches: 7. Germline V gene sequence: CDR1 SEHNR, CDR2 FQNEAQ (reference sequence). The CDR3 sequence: CASRPGTGGPNTEAFF. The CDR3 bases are TGTGCCAGCAGACCCGGGACAGGGGGCCCTAACACTGAAGCTTTCTTT.

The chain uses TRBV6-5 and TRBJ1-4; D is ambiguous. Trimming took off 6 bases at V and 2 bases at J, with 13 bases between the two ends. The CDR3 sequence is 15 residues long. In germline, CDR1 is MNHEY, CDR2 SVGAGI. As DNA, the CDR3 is TGTGCCAGCAGCCACCGGGGAATCACTAATGAAAAACTGTTTTTT. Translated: CASSHRGITNEKLFF.

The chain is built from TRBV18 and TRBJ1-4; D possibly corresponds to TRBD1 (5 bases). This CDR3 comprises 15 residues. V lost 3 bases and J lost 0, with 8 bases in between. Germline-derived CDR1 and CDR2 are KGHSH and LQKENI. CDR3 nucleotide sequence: TGTGCCAGCTCACCTCGGACAACAACTAATGAAAAACTGTTTTTT. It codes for CASSPRTTTNEKLFF.

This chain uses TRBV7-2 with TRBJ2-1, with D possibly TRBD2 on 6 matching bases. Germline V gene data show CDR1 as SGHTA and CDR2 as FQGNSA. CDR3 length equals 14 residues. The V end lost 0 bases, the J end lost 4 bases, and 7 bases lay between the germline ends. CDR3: CASSLASGYNEQFF. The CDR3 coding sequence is TGTGCCAGCAGCTTAGCTAGCGGTTACAATGAGCAGTTCTTC.

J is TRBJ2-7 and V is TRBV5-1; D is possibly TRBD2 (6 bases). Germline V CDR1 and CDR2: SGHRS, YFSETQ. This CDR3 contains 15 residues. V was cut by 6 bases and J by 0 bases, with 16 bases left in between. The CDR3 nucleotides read TGCGCCAGCAAACGGGAGCTCCATTTCTCCTACGAGCAGTACTTC. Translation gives CASKRELHFSYEQYF.

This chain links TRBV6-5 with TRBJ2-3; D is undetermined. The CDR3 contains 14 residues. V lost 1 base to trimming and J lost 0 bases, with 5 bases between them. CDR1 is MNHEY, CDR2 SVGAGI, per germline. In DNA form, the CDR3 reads TGTGCCAGCAGTTACTATTCTAGCACAGATACGCAGTATTTT. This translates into CASSYYSSTDTQYF.